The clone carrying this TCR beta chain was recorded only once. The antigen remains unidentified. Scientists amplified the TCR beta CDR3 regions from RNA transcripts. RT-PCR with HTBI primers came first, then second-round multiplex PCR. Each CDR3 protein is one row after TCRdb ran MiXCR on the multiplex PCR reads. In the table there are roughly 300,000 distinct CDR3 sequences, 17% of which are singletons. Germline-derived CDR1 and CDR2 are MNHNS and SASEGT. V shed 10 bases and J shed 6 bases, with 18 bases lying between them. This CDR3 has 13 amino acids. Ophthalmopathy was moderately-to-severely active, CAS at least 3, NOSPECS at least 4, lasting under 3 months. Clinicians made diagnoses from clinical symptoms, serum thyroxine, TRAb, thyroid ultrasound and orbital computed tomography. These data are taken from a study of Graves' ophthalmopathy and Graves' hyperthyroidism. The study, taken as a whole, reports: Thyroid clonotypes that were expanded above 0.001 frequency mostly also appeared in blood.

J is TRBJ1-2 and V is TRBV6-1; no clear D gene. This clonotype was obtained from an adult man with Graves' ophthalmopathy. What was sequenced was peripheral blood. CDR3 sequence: CATIPSGGDGYTF. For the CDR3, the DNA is TGTGCCACCATCCCCAGTGGTGGGGATGGCTACACCTTC.